A selection of T cell receptor beta chains follows, all from one sample in a study of beta chain features in type 1 diabetes. Repertoires were generated with immunoSEQ multiplex PCR, while TCRdb's copy carries only in-frame clones and drops some. The data show about 360,000 clones, around 12% seen once. The sample taken for sequencing was naive CD4+ T cells from blood. These receptors were obtained from a woman between 18 and 30 years old with type 1 diabetes. Both conserved end residues are part of each CDR3.

V gene,J gene,CDR3 protein
TRBV7-2,TRBJ2-5,CASSPRTSGGQETQYF
TRBV28,TRBJ1-4,CASSSGGREKLFF
TRBV7-2,TRBJ1-5,CASSLVAGPQHF
TRBV7-9,TRBJ2-5,CASSHRAGLQETQYF
TRBV9,TRBJ2-5,CASSPTGQQETQYF
TRBV5-1,TRBJ2-5,CASSSGALAGVETQYF
TRBV11-2,TRBJ2-7,CASSLGLASYEQYF
TRBV7-2,TRBJ2-7,CASSRSTGVNEQYF
TRBV28,TRBJ1-2,CASKRAGYGYTF
TRBV6-6,TRBJ2-5,CASSYSRGTGKETQYF
TRBV5-8,TRBJ1-1,CASSLDRNTEAFF
TRBV10-3,TRBJ2-1,CANSLGLVNEQFF
TRBV29-1,TRBJ2-6,CSAGDRSGANVLTF
TRBV28,TRBJ2-2,CASIRQGTELFF
TRBV15,TRBJ1-5,CATSRTGQTNQPQHF
TRBV6-5,TRBJ2-5,CASRSLRETQYF
TRBV5-4,TRBJ1-1,CASSLDLLNTEAFF
TRBV5-4,TRBJ2-7,CASSPTGFGEQYF
TRBV12-5,TRBJ2-2,CASGTGTSTGELFF
TRBV21-1,TRBJ2-7,CASSKVRYEQYF
TRBV30,TRBJ1-2,CAWSPGGWGAAGYTF
TRBV4-3,TRBJ2-3,CASSLGTGLSTDTQYF
TRBV5-4,TRBJ2-7,CASSLNRYEQYF
TRBV7-9,TRBJ2-5,CASSLESSMETQYF
TRBV5-4,TRBJ1-1,CASSPPGDMNTEAFF
TRBV7-9,TRBJ2-1,CASSSLAGVGNEQFF
TRBV19,TRBJ2-7,CASRLAGNSYEQYF
TRBV7-9,TRBJ1-6,CASTSGSSYNSPLHF
TRBV11-2,TRBJ2-3,CASSPPTRDTQYF
TRBV29-1,TRBJ1-2,CSVLTGLANYGYTF
TRBV11-2,TRBJ2-5,CASSLDLSETQYF
TRBV2,TRBJ1-6,CASSEAGRTPLHF
TRBV29-1,TRBJ2-6,CSVLIGTGGVGANVLTF
TRBV28,TRBJ2-1,CASSPREYPSNEQFF
TRBV27,TRBJ2-1,CASSSSRDFALRNEQFF
TRBV27,TRBJ1-5,CASSTRQAYSNQPQHF
TRBV27,TRBJ2-5,CASRAQNQETQYF
TRBV5-6,TRBJ2-1,CASSLTGQGRYNEQFF
TRBV28,TRBJ2-7,CASSPGQSYEQYF
TRBV2,TRBJ2-6,CASRDRAGANVLTF
TRBV7-8,TRBJ2-5,CASSLAQGQGAETQYF
TRBV7-9,TRBJ2-7,CASSPGPGLAGLEQYF
TRBV7-9,TRBJ2-3,CASSRLSGTSGSSTDTQYF
TRBV19,TRBJ1-2,CASTKGVAYGYTF
TRBV11-2,TRBJ2-1,CASLHERGSYNEQFF
TRBV13,TRBJ1-1,CASSLYGRTEAFF
TRBV10-3,TRBJ2-7,CAISDSGQGFYEQYF
TRBV15,TRBJ2-1,CATSESATINEQFF
TRBV28,TRBJ2-7,CASSFDWFGGQKYEQYF
TRBV11-2,TRBJ2-5,CASSQGSQETQYF
TRBV7-2,TRBJ2-5,CASSTQRQGGTQYF
TRBV21-1,TRBJ1-5,CASSKGGLNQPQHF
TRBV27,TRBJ1-2,CASSHPDSPYGYTF
TRBV7-2,TRBJ1-1,CASSKGHSNTEAFF
TRBV7-7,TRBJ2-7,CASSCPTARTGGYEQYF